One and the same sample provided the 7 T cell receptor beta chains below, sequenced in a study of identical twins. TCRdb re-called the 5' RACE reads through MiXCR, storing one row per CDR3 protein. Among hundreds of thousands of distinct CDR3 sequences listed, about 12% were seen once. These same records also appear under a second study, on yellow fever vaccine responses in identical twins.

Sequences were obtained from PBMCs. These receptors were obtained from a woman aged 18-30 years in good health.

This chain connects TRBV3-1 to TRBJ1-1; D unclear. Germline values: CDR1 LGHDT, CDR2 YNNKEL (reference sequence). The CDR3 is 14 residues long. The germline V and J ends were trimmed by 4 bases and 1 base, with 10 bases remaining between them. The CDR3 bases are TGTGCCAGCAGCCTCCGGGCCTCGAACACTGAAGCTTTCTTT. The encoded protein is CASSLRASNTEAFF.

This chain connects TRBV12-3 or TRBV12-4 to TRBJ2-2; 10 positions match TRBD2. V was clipped by 7 bases and J by 7 bases; unmatched bases: 9. This CDR3 region has 15 residues. CDR3 amino acids: CASNPTSGSGGELFF. In DNA form, the CDR3 reads TGTGCCAGCAACCCGACTAGCGGGTCCGGCGGGGAGCTGTTTTTT.

V gene TRBV24-1 combines with J gene TRBJ2-2; 7 nucleotides agree with TRBD1. This CDR3 has 14 amino acids. J lost 6 bases, V lost 5 bases, and 5 bases had no gene match. Germline values: CDR1 KGHDR, CDR2 SFDVKD. This CDR3 is CATSGTGVAGELFF. In nucleotides, the CDR3 is TGTGCCACCAGTGGCACAGGGGTTGCCGGGGAGCTGTTTTTT.

This clonotype has ten or more counts. This chain connects TRBV28 to TRBJ2-1, with 10 bases identical to TRBD1. The CDR3 has 16 residues. Germline V gene sequence: CDR1 MDHEN, CDR2 SYDVKM. The ends lost 6 bases at V and 5 bases at J; junction bases unmatched: 10. CDR3 residues: CASSSETGGFNNEQFF. The CDR3, as DNA: TGTGCCAGCAGCTCCGAGACAGGGGGCTTTAACAATGAGCAGTTCTTC.

CDR3 sequence (DNA): TGCGCCAGCAGCTTCGCGGCTAGCGGGAACGAGCAGTACTTC. As protein: CASSFAASGNEQYF. The V call is TRBV5-1, the J call TRBJ2-7; 9 bases agree with TRBD2. Germline lookup yields CDR1 SGHRS and CDR2 YFSETQ. The CDR3 spans 14 residues. With 2 bases clipped from V and 5 bases from J, the junction kept 5 bases outside the gene matches.

The chain's CDR3 is CASSLEQGMNTEAFF. CDR3 DNA: TGTGCCAGCAGCTTAGAACAGGGGATGAACACTGAAGCTTTCTTT. J is TRBJ1-1 and V is TRBV7-9, with 7 bases matching TRBD1. The germline V gene has CDR1 SEHNR and CDR2 FQNEAQ (reference sequence). V shed 1 base, J shed 0 bases, and the junction held 2 bases outside the gene matches. This CDR3 is 15 amino acids long.

In this sample, this clonotype turned up a few times. CDR3 in DNA: TGCGCCAGCAGCTTGATCCTAGCCGGGGAGCTGTTTTTT. This gives the protein CASSLILAGELFF. The chain carries TRBV5-1 and TRBJ2-2; unclear D gene. Trimming pared 1 base from V and 6 bases from J, leaving 7 bases between. This CDR3 has 13 residues. From germline, CDR1 is SGHRS and CDR2 YFSETQ.